The 32 T cell receptor beta chains presented below share a single source sample, sequenced in a study of cytomegalovirus exposure and HLA in healthy donors. 13 Jbeta primers and 60 Vbeta primers were used for the PCR. The repertoire was sequenced with immunoSEQ multiplex PCR; TCRdb's copy has only in-frame clones and lacks some. The profile covers 95,000 to 110,000 clones, with 65% to 80% appearing a single time and under 5% taken by the ten largest. The sequenced material came from PBMCs. The origin of the receptors is a male donor in good health and CMV-seronegative.

The V call is TRBV6-1, the J call TRBJ2-3; 8 nucleotides agree with TRBD2. The V gene's germline CDR1 is MNHNS and CDR2 SASEGT. Losses at the gene ends were 6 bases for V and 5 bases for J; bases not matched to a gene: 10. This CDR3 contains 15 residues. For the CDR3, the DNA is TGTGCCAGCAGATATCAAGCGGGAGTCATAGATACGCAGTATTTT. Protein: CASRYQAGVIDTQYF.

This chain uses TRBV7-9 with TRBJ1-2; D is unresolved. Germline V gene lookup returns CDR1 SEHNR and CDR2 FQNEAQ (reference sequence). V was cut by 2 bases and J by 3 bases, with 10 bases left in between. CDR3 length: 14 residues. CDR3: CASSLFTADYGYTF. The CDR3 DNA follows: TGTGCCAGCAGCTTATTTACAGCGGACTATGGCTACACCTTC.

This clone was counted once. This chain uses TRBV5-6 with TRBJ2-1; TRBD1 aligns across 8 bases. Per the germline V gene, CDR1 is SGHDT and CDR2 is YYEEEE. J gave up 9 bases and V 3 bases, and 8 bases lay outside the gene matches. CDR3 length: 14 amino acids. The CDR3 is CASSSDRGEVEQFF. The DNA for the CDR3 is TGTGCCAGCAGCTCCGACAGGGGAGAGGTTGAGCAGTTCTTC.

The chain has TRBV11-2 and TRBJ2-7; TRBD1 is a possible D gene (6 bases). The germline CDR1 and CDR2 sequences are SGHAT and FQNNGV. Trimming took off 0 bases at V and 7 bases at J, with 16 bases between the two ends. CDR3 length: 15 residues. For the CDR3, the DNA is TGTGCCAGCAGCTTAGATACAAACAGGGCTGGTGAGCAGTACTTC. Translation gives CASSLDTNRAGEQYF.

This clone turned up a few times. The chain uses TRBV30 and TRBJ2-7; 8 bases align to TRBD1. Trimming cost V 2 bases and J 13 bases; bases outside gene matches: 7. The germline gives CDR1 GTSNPN, CDR2 SVGIG (reference sequence). There are 11 residues in the CDR3. Here the CDR3 DNA reads TGTGCCTGGAGTACTGACAGGGGCCCCTACTTC. Its translation: CAWSTDRGPYF.

The V and J genes are TRBV11-1 and TRBJ2-5; 8 nucleotides line up with TRBD2. Unmatched junction bases numbered 0, after V lost 1 base and J lost 5 bases. The CDR3 is 13 residues long. The germline gives CDR1 SGHAT, CDR2 FQDESV (reference sequence). The CDR3 nucleotides are TGTGCCAGCAGCTTAGGACTAGCGGAGACCCAGTACTTC. It translates to CASSLGLAETQYF. The variable domain in full, completed from reference TRBV11-1 and TRBJ2-5, reads EAEVAQSPRYKITEKSQAVAFWCDPISGHATLYWYRQILGQGPELLVQFQDESVVDDSQLPKDRFSAERLKGVDSTLKIQPAELGDSAMYLCASSLGLAETQYFGPGTRLLVL.

This sequence joins TRBV27 and TRBJ2-2; TRBD1 matches at 9 bases. Germline lookup yields CDR1 MNHEY and CDR2 SMNVEV (reference sequence). The CDR3 is 16 residues long. Trimming removed 5 bases from V and 5 bases from J; junction bases left unmatched: 9. This CDR3 reads CASSAPGTGKTGELFF. The CDR3 DNA is TGTGCCAGCAGTGCTCCCGGGACAGGGAAGACCGGGGAGCTGTTTTTT.

This clone has a handful of counts. The chain combines TRBV13 with TRBJ2-7, with D possibly matching TRBD2 (5 bases). This CDR3 is built from 13 residues. The V end lost 5 bases, the J end lost 1 base, and 9 bases lay between the germline ends. Germline CDR1 and CDR2: PRHDT and FYEKMQ (reference sequence). CDR3 bases: TGTGCCAGCAGCCAACAGCGGTCCTACGAGCAGTACTTC. Residues: CASSQQRSYEQYF.

Only a few counts were recorded for this clone. The V and J genes are TRBV10-1 and TRBJ1-5; 7 bases fit TRBD1. The CDR3 extends over 15 amino acids. Germline CDR1 reads WNHNN; CDR2 reads SYGVQD (reference sequence). Losses at the gene ends were 4 bases for V and 4 bases for J; bases not matched to a gene: 7. CDR3 in amino acids: CASSGGPQGNQPQHF. Here the CDR3 DNA reads TGCGCCAGCAGTGGGGGACCACAGGGGAATCAGCCCCAGCATTTT.

CDR3 nucleotides: TGTGCCAGCAGATCAAGGACAGCCAACACCGGGGAGCTGTTTTTT. Amino acids: CASRSRTANTGELFF. The J gene is TRBJ2-2, the V gene TRBV27, with D possibly being TRBD1 (6 bases). The CDR3 runs to 15 residues. Germline V gives CDR1 MNHEY, CDR2 SMNVEV (reference sequence). Trimming stripped 6 bases from V and 2 bases from J, with 13 bases between.

This clone has only a few counts. This sequence joins TRBV6-6 and TRBJ1-2; TRBD1 is a possible D gene (6 bases). Trimming shortened V by 7 bases and J by 5 bases, and 11 bases separated the two germline ends. The germline V gene has CDR1 MNHNY and CDR2 SVGAGI (reference sequence). The CDR3 is 12 amino acids. The CDR3: CASIGTSYGYTF. CDR3 in DNA: TGTGCCAGCATCGGGACAAGTTATGGCTACACCTTC.

The genes are TRBV6-5 and TRBJ2-2; D ambiguous. Germline V gene sequence: CDR1 MNHEY, CDR2 SVGAGI. This CDR3 region has 13 residues. V lost 7 bases and J 7 bases, leaving 13 bases between the germline ends. Here the CDR3 reads CASISHTNGELFF. The CDR3 nucleotides read TGTGCCAGCATCTCCCACACTAACGGGGAGCTGTTTTTT.

Worth noting for this clone: Other DNA sequences of this sample code for an identical CDR3. This sequence joins TRBV7-6 and TRBJ2-5, with TRBD2 matching 8 bases. The ends lost 1 base at V and 2 bases at J; junction bases unmatched: 3. CDR1 SGHVS and CDR2 FNYEAQ come from the germline V gene. This CDR3 has 15 amino acids. The CDR3 is CASSLGGGRQETQYF. CDR3 nucleotides: TGTGCCAGCAGCTTAGGGGGCGGGAGGCAAGAGACCCAGTACTTC.

In DNA, the CDR3 is TGTGCCAGCAGCCGGACAGGGTCCGCTAATGAAAAACTGTTTTTT. This encodes CASSRTGSANEKLFF. The chain employs TRBV2 and TRBJ1-4; TRBD1 agrees at 8 bases. The CDR3 extends over 15 amino acids. The germline V gene has CDR1 SNHLY and CDR2 FYNNEI. The trim removed 6 bases at V and 3 bases at J, leaving 6 bases unmatched.

This chain connects TRBV5-8 to TRBJ1-1; unclear D gene. The germline CDR1 and CDR2 sequences are SGHTS and YDEGEE. Trimming cost V 4 bases and J 5 bases, with 6 bases left between them. There are 11 residues in the CDR3. CDR3 amino acids: CASSLNTEAFF. The DNA of the CDR3 is TGTGCCAGCAGCCTAAATACTGAAGCTTTCTTT. The full variable domain, completed using reference TRBV5-8 and TRBJ1-1, is EAGVTQSPTHLIKTRGQQATLRCSPISGHTSVYWYQQALGLGLQFLLWYDEGEERNRGNFPPRFSGRQFPNYSSELNVNALELEDSALYLCASSLNTEAFFGQGTRLTVV.

The chain links TRBV9 to TRBJ2-7; 10 bases are a match to TRBD2. Germline trimming cut 0 bases from V and 5 bases from J; bases unmatched to any gene: 5. Germline CDR1 reads SGDLS; CDR2 reads YYNGEE. CDR3 size: 15 residues. This CDR3 is CASSVASGSFHEQYF. CDR3 in DNA: TGTGCCAGCAGCGTAGCTAGCGGGAGCTTCCACGAGCAGTACTTC.

The chain joins TRBV18 to TRBJ1-1; D call uncertain. V was trimmed by 3 bases and J by 1 base, leaving 9 bases between them. Germline V gene data show CDR1 as KGHSH and CDR2 as LQKENI. The CDR3 extends over 14 amino acids. The CDR3 region is CASSPQLRNTEAFF. CDR3 in DNA: TGTGCCAGCTCACCGCAACTGAGGAACACTGAAGCTTTCTTT.

The chain combines TRBV6-4 with TRBJ2-1; 11 bases fit TRBD1. The CDR3 consists of 14 residues. Germline V gene data show CDR1 as MRHNA and CDR2 as SNTAGT. V dropped 2 bases and J dropped 6; count of bases not matched to a gene: 0. This chain's CDR3 is CASSDGTGGNEQFF. DNA for the CDR3: TGTGCCAGCAGTGACGGGACAGGGGGCAATGAGCAGTTCTTC.

The rearrangement joins TRBV6-5 to TRBJ1-2; 7 positions agree with TRBD1. The CDR3 is 13 residues long. The ends lost 5 bases at V and 8 bases at J; junction bases unmatched: 8. The germline V gene has CDR1 MNHEY and CDR2 SVGAGI. The chain's CDR3 is CASSIERGRGYTF. In DNA form, the CDR3 reads TGTGCCAGCAGTATAGAGAGGGGGCGAGGCTACACCTTC.

The chain carries TRBV4-2 and TRBJ2-5; D call uncertain. TRBJ2-7 explains the end of the DNA better; the J call may be wrong. This CDR3 comprises 13 residues. CDR1 is LGHNA, CDR2 YNFKEQ, per germline. The CDR3 nucleotides read TGTGCCAGCAGCCCCCTCCCCTCCTACGAGCAGTACTTC. Translated: CASSPLPSYEQYF.

The chain carries TRBV2 and TRBJ1-5; possibly TRBD1 for D (5 bases). CDR1 is SNHLY, CDR2 FYNNEI, per germline. There are 15 residues in the CDR3. Trimming shortened V by 6 bases and J by 0 bases, and 12 bases separated the two germline ends. The CDR3 nucleotides read TGTGCCAGCAGGGGGACTGAGACTAGCAATCAGCCCCAGCATTTT. Amino acid sequence: CASRGTETSNQPQHF.

The chain has TRBV5-1 and TRBJ2-5, with 8 positions matching TRBD2. This CDR3 has 13 amino acids. After removal of 3 bases from V and 4 bases from J, the junction contained 2 bases not matched to a gene. Per the germline V gene, CDR1 is SGHRS and CDR2 is YFSETQ. CDR3 coding DNA: TGCGCCAGCAGCTCGACTAGCGCAGAGACCCAGTACTTC. It codes for CASSSTSAETQYF. The whole variable domain, remainder taken from reference TRBV5-1 and TRBJ2-5, is KAGVTQTPRYLIKTRGQQVTLSCSPISGHRSVSWYQQTPGQGLQFLFEYFSETQRNKGNFPGRFSGRQFSNSRSEMNVSTLELGDSALYLCASSSTSAETQYFGPGTRLLVL.

The rearrangement uses TRBV5-1 and TRBJ1-1, with 7 bases lining up with TRBD1. V dropped 4 bases and J dropped 2; count of bases not matched to a gene: 5. The CDR3 totals 14 residues. The V gene's germline CDR1 is SGHRS and CDR2 YFSETQ. The CDR3 spells CASSAGTANTEAFF. The CDR3 region has the DNA TGCGCCAGCAGCGCCGGGACAGCTAACACTGAAGCTTTCTTT.

This chain links TRBV7-2 with TRBJ2-2; D is undetermined. Germline values: CDR1 SGHTA, CDR2 FQGNSA. The CDR3 totals 15 residues. V lost 9 bases to trimming and J lost 6 bases, with 20 bases between them. The chain's CDR3 is CASRNGGPISGELFF. DNA of the CDR3: TGTGCCAGTAGAAACGGCGGCCCGATTTCCGGGGAGCTGTTTTTT.

This clone was counted once. The CDR3 DNA follows: TGTGCCAGCAGCTCGGGACAGGAATTCTATGGCTACACCTTC. It encodes CASSSGQEFYGYTF. This chain joins TRBV2 and TRBJ1-2, with 8 bases identical to TRBD1. From germline, CDR1 is SNHLY and CDR2 FYNNEI. This CDR3 has 14 amino acids. The ends lost 6 bases at V and 4 bases at J; junction bases unmatched: 7.

V is TRBV27 and J is TRBJ2-7, with 7 nucleotides matching TRBD2. The ends lost 8 bases at V and 0 bases at J; junction bases unmatched: 7. CDR1 is MNHEY, CDR2 SMNVEV, per germline (reference sequence). CDR3 size: 14 residues. The CDR3 loop reads CASGQRDTSYEQYF. The CDR3 DNA is TGTGCCAGCGGGCAGCGGGATACCTCCTACGAGCAGTACTTC.

The chain recombines TRBV5-1 with TRBJ2-7; D possibly corresponds to TRBD1 (6 bases). The germline V gene has CDR1 SGHRS and CDR2 YFSETQ. V was clipped by 2 bases and J by 3 bases, with 12 bases between them. The CDR3 extends over 14 amino acids. The CDR3 here is CASSLQGDVYEQYF. CDR3 nucleotide sequence: TGCGCCAGCAGCTTACAGGGAGATGTCTACGAGCAGTACTTC.

A remark on this clone: Distinct nucleotide sequences in the sample also encode this CDR3. The chain employs TRBV10-3 and TRBJ1-5; possible D gene TRBD1, 5 bases. Trimming shortened V by 3 bases and J by 4 bases, and 10 bases separated the two germline ends. From germline, CDR1 is ENHRY and CDR2 SYGVKD. CDR3 length: 14 residues. This chain's CDR3 is CAISERGGNQPQHF. CDR3 in DNA: TGTGCCATCAGTGAACGGGGGGGTAATCAGCCCCAGCATTTT.

The CDR3 DNA is TGTGCCAGCATACCGACTAGCGGGGGATACGAGCAGTACTTC. It translates to CASIPTSGGYEQYF. This chain links TRBV27 with TRBJ2-7, with 12 bases identical to TRBD2. Germline loops: CDR1 MNHEY, CDR2 SMNVEV (reference sequence). Unmatched junction bases numbered 5, after V lost 7 bases and J lost 4 bases. This CDR3 is built from 14 residues.

The rearrangement links TRBV27 to TRBJ2-7; 8 nucleotides line up with TRBD2. The CDR3 runs to 15 residues. Germline V gene sequence: CDR1 MNHEY, CDR2 SMNVEV (reference sequence). After removal of 5 bases from V and 5 bases from J, the junction contained 11 bases not matched to a gene. For the CDR3, the DNA is TGTGCCAGCAGTCCCAGCGGGAGAAAAGGAAACGAGCAGTACTTC. Translating it yields CASSPSGRKGNEQYF.

V gene TRBV7-9 combines with J gene TRBJ2-7, with 9 bases fitting TRBD1. Germline V gives CDR1 SEHNR, CDR2 FQNEAQ (reference sequence). The length of the CDR3 is 15 residues. Germline trimming cut 5 bases from V and 6 bases from J; bases unmatched to any gene: 11. CDR3 in amino acids: CASSPGTGRTAEQYF. CDR3 coding DNA: TGTGCCAGCAGCCCCGGGACAGGGAGAACGGCCGAGCAGTACTTC.

This chain connects TRBV18 to TRBJ2-1, with D perhaps matching TRBD2 (7 bases). V shed 4 bases and J shed 5 bases, with 15 bases lying between them. The CDR3 has 15 residues. The germline gives CDR1 KGHSH, CDR2 LQKENI. CDR3 bases: TGTGCCAGCTCACGAGGGGGGGTATCGAACAATGAGCAGTTCTTC. It codes for CASSRGGVSNNEQFF. Drawing the rest from reference TRBV18 and TRBJ2-1, the complete variable domain is NAGVMQNPRHLVRRRGQEARLRCSPMKGHSHVYWYRQLPEEGLKFMVYLQKENIIDESGMPKERFSAEFPKEGPSILRIQQVVRGDSAAYFCASSRGGVSNNEQFFGPGTRLTVL.